This record covers a single TCR beta chain. The CDR3 has 16 amino acids. With V trimmed by 0 bases and J by 6 bases, 3 bases remained unmatched. Germline V gene data show CDR1 as MNHEY and CDR2 as SVGAGI. This record comes from a study of blood T cell repertoires in COVID-19. Generated by immunoSEQ multiplex PCR, the TCRdb table keeps only in-frame clones and is missing some. The table lists some 240,000 clones, 65% to 90% of them singletons. Sequenced sample: peripheral blood. The rearrangement uses TRBV6-5 and TRBJ1-5, with 12 nucleotides matching TRBD1. The TCR sequence derives from a man in his forties or fifties with active or convalescent COVID-19. The CDR3 loop is CASSYSGTGGGQPQHF. In DNA form, the CDR3 reads TGTGCCAGCAGTTACTCGGGGACAGGGGGCGGTCAGCCCCAGCATTTT.